Below, 5 T cell receptor beta chains from the same sample are listed, as sequenced in a study of coeliac disease. Only in-frame clones appear in the TCRdb table, and some are missing; sequencing was by immunoSEQ multiplex PCR. The sample has 5,100 or so clones, more than 55% seen once. Sequenced input: lymphocytes from the gut lamina propria. Every receptor here comes from a middle-aged woman.

The V and J genes are TRBV7-6 and TRBJ2-7; 8 bases line up with TRBD2. The V segment lost 5 bases and the J segment 6 bases; nucleotides outside the gene matches: 6. Germline V gene sequence: CDR1 SGHVS, CDR2 FNYEAQ. This CDR3 region has 13 residues. This CDR3 reads CASSTGLGSEQYF. The CDR3 coding sequence is TGTGCCAGCAGCACGGGACTAGGCAGCGAGCAGTACTTC.

The chain links TRBV20-1 to TRBJ2-5, with D uncertain. V was cut by 5 bases and J by 5 bases, with 9 bases left in between. In germline, CDR1 is DFQATT, CDR2 SNEGSKA (reference sequence). The CDR3 has 11 amino acids. The CDR3 protein is CSALRSETQYF. CDR3 in DNA: TGCAGTGCTCTCCGGTCCGAGACCCAGTACTTC.

V is TRBV18 and J is TRBJ2-7; D is possibly TRBD1 (6 bases). Trimming shortened V by 0 bases and J by 5 bases, and 20 bases separated the two germline ends. This CDR3 contains 17 residues. Germline V gene sequence: CDR1 KGHSH, CDR2 LQKENI. The CDR3 DNA is TGTGCCAGCTCACCACCCGTCAGGGGAATATCTCTGAACGAGCAGTACTTC. Translation: CASSPPVRGISLNEQYF.

The V and J genes are TRBV28 and TRBJ1-2; 7 nucleotides match TRBD1. Trimming took 2 bases from V and 4 from J; bases not matched to a gene: 4. Germline values: CDR1 MDHEN, CDR2 SYDVKM. This CDR3 contains 14 residues. The CDR3 bases are TGTGCCAGCAGTTTAGGGGGACAGTCCTATGGCTACACCTTC. It encodes CASSLGGQSYGYTF.

This clone was seen a few times. The rearrangement joins TRBV23-1 to TRBJ2-7; 10 bases are a match to TRBD2. TRBV23-1 is reported as an ORF; its role is uncertain. The CDR3 contains 16 residues. V dropped 2 bases and J dropped 7; count of bases not matched to a gene: 11. CDR3 sequence reads: CASSQRTSGPGGEQYF. CDR3 coding DNA: TGCGCCAGCAGTCAACGGACTAGCGGCCCCGGGGGGGAGCAGTACTTC.